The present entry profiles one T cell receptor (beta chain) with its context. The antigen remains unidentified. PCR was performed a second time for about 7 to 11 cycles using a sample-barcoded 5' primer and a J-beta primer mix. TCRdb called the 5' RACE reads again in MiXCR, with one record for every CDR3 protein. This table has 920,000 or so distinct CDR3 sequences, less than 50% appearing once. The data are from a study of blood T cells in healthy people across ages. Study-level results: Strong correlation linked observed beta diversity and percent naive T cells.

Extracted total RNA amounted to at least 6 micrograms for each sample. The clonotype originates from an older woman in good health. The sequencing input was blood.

CDR3 sequence (DNA): TGTGCCAGCAGCCCAAGGGGGTTCCAAGAGACCCAGTACTTC. Protein: CASSPRGFQETQYF. This chain links TRBV13 with TRBJ2-5, with D maybe TRBD1 (6 bases). V was clipped by 5 bases and J by 1 base, with 11 bases between them. Germline V gene data show CDR1 as PRHDT and CDR2 as FYEKMQ (reference sequence). The CDR3 sequence is 14 residues long.